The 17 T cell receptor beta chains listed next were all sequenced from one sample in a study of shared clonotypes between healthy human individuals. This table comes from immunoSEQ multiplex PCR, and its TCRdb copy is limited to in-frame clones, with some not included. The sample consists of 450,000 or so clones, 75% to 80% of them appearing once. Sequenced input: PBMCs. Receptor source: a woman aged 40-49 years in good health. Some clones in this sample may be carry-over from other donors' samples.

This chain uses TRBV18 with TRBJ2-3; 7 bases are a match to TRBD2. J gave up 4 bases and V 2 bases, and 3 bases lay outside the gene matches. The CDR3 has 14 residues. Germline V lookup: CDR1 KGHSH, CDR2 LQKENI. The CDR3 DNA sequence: TGTGCCAGCTCACCAACGGCGGGAGCAGATACGCAGTATTTT. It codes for CASSPTAGADTQYF.

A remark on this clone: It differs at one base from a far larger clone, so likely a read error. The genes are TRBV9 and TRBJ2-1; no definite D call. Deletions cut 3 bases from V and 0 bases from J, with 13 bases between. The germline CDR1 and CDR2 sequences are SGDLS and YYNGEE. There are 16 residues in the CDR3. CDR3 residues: CASSGRQPGSYNEQFF. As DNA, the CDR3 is TGTGCCAGCAGCGGTCGACAACCGGGCTCCTACAATGAGCAGTTCTTC.

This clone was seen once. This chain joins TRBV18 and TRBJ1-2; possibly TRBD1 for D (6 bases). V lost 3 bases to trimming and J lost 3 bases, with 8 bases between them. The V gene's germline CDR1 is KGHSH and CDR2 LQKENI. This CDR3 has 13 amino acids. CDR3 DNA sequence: TGTGCCAGCTCACCTACAGGGCACTATGGCTACACCTTC. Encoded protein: CASSPTGHYGYTF.

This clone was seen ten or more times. The DNA for the CDR3 is TGTGCCAGTAGCGGACTAGCGGATAACAATGAGCAGTTCTTC. Translation: CASSGLADNNEQFF. The J gene is TRBJ2-1, the V gene TRBV19; TRBD2 matches 10 bases. After removal of 6 bases from V and 5 bases from J, the junction contained 4 bases not matched to a gene. The CDR3 has 14 amino acids. CDR1 is LNHDA and CDR2 is SQIVND in the germline V gene (reference sequence).

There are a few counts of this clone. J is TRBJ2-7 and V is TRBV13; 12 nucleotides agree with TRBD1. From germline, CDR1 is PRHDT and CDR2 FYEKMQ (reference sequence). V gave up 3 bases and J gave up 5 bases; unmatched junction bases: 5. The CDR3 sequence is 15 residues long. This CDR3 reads CASSFSGQGAHEQYF. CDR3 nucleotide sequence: TGTGCCAGCAGCTTTTCGGGACAGGGGGCCCACGAGCAGTACTTC.

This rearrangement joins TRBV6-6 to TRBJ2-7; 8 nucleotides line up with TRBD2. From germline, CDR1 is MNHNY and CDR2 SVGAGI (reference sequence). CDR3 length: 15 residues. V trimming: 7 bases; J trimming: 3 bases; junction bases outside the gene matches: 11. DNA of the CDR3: TGTGCCAGCATGGTACTAGCGGAGGCCCACTACGAGCAGTACTTC. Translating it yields CASMVLAEAHYEQYF.

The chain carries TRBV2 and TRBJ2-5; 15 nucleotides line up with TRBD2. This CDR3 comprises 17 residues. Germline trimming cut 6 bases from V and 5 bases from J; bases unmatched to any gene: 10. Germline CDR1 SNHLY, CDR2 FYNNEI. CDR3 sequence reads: CASRPGTSGGWVETQYF. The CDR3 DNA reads TGTGCCAGCAGACCCGGGACTAGCGGGGGGTGGGTGGAGACCCAGTACTTC.

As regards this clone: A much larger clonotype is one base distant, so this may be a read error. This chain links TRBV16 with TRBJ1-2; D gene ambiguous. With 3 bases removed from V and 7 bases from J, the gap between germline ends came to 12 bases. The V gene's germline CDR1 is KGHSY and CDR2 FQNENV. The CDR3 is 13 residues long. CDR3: CASSHSSRSGYTF. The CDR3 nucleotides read TGTGCCAGCAGCCATTCCTCGAGAAGTGGCTACACCTTC. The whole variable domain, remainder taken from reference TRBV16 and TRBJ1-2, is GEEVAQTPKHLVRGEGQKAKLYCAPIKGHSYVFWYQQVLKNEFKFLISFQNENVFDETGMPKERFSAKCLPNSPCSLEIQATKLEDSAVYFCASSHSSRSGYTFGSGTRLTVV.

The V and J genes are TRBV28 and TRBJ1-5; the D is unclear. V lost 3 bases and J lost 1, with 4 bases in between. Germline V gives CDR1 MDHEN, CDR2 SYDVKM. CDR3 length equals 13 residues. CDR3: CASSLFSNQPQHF. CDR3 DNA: TGTGCCAGCAGTTTGTTCAGCAATCAGCCCCAGCATTTT.

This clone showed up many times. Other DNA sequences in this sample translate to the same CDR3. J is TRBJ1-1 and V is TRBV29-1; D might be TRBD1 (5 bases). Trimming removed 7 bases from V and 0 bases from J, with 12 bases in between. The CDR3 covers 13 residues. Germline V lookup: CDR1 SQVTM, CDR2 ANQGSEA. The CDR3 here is CSASTVMNTEAFF. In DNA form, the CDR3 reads TGCAGCGCATCGACAGTCATGAACACTGAAGCTTTCTTT.

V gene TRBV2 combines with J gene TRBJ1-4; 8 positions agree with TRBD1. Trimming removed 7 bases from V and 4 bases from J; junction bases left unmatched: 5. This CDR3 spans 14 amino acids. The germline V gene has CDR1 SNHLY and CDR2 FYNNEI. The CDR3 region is CASTGQGRNEKLFF. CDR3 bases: TGTGCCAGCACCGGACAGGGCCGTAATGAAAAACTGTTTTTT.

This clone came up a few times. The DNA for the CDR3 is TGTGCCAGCAGTCTTGCCCCCGGGACAGGCGAGCAGTACTTC. Translating it yields CASSLAPGTGEQYF. The chain carries TRBV28 and TRBJ2-7; 8 bases are a match to TRBD1. The junction had 9 bases not matched to a gene; V was cut back by 5 bases and J by 6 bases. The germline gives CDR1 MDHEN, CDR2 SYDVKM. CDR3 length: 14 residues.

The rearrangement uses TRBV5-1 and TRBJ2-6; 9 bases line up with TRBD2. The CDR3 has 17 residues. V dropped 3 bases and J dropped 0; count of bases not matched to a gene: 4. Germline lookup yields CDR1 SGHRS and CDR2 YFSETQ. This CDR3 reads CASSYSGGSSGANVLTF. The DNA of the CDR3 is TGCGCCAGCAGCTATAGCGGGGGTAGCTCTGGGGCCAACGTCCTGACTTTC. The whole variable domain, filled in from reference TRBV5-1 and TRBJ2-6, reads KAGVTQTPRYLIKTRGQQVTLSCSPISGHRSVSWYQQTPGQGLQFLFEYFSETQRNKGNFPGRFSGRQFSNSRSEMNVSTLELGDSALYLCASSYSGGSSGANVLTFGAGSRLTVL.

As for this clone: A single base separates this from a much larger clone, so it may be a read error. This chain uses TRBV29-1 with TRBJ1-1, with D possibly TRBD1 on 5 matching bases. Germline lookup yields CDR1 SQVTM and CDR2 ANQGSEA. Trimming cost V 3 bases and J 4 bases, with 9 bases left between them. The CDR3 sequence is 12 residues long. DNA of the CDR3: TGCAGCGTTGACAGGGAGGGCACTGAAGCTTTCTTT. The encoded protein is CSVDREGTEAFF.

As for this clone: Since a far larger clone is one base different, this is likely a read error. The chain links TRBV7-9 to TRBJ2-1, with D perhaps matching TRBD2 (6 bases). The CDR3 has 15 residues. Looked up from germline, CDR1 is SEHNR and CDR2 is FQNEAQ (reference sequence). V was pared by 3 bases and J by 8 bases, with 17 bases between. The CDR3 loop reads CASSFRGLTGDEQFF. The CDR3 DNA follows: TGTGCCAGCAGCTTTCGCGGACTAACGGGAGATGAGCAGTTCTTC.

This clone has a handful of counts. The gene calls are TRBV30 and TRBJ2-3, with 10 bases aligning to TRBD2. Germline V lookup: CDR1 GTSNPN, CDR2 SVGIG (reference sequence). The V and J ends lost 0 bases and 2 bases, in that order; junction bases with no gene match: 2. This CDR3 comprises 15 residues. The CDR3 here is CAWSVTSGHTDTQYF. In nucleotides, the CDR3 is TGTGCCTGGAGTGTGACTAGCGGGCACACAGATACGCAGTATTTT.

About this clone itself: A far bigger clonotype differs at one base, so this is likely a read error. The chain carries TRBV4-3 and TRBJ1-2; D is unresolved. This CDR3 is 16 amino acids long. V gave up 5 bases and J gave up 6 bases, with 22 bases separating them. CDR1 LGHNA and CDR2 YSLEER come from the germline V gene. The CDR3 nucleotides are TGCGCCAGCAGCGGCTCCGAGTGGGCCCCGCAGGATGGCTACACCTTC. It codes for CASSGSEWAPQDGYTF.